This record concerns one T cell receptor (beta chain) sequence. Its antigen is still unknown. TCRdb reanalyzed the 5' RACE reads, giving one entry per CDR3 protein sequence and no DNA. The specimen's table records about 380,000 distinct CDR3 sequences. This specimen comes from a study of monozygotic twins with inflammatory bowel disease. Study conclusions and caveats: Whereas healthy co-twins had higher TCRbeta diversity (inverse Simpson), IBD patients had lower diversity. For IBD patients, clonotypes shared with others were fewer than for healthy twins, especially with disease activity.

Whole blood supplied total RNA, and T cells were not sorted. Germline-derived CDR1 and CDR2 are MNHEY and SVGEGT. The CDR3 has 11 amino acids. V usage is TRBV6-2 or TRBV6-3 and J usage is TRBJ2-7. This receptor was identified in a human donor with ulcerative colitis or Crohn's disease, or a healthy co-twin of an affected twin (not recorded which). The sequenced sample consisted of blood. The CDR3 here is CASSRSYEQYF.